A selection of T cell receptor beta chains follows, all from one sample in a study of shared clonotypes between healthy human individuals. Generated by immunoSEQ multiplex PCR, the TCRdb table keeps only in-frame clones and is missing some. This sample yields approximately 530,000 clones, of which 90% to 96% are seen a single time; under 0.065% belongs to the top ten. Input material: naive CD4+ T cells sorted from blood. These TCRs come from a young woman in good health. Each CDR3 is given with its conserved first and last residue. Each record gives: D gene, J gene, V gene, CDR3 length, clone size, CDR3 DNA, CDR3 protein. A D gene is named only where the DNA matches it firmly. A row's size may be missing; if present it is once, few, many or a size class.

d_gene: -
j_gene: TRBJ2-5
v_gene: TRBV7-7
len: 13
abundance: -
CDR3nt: TGTGCCAGCAGCTCTGTCGATAGGTCGACCCAGTACTTC
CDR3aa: CASSSVDRSTQYF

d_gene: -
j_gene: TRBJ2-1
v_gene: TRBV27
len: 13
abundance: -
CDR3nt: TGTGCCAGCAGTTTAAAGCGATACAATGAGCAGTTCTTC
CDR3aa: CASSLKRYNEQFF

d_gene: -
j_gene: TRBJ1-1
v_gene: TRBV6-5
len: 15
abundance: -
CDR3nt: TGTGCCAGCAGTTACTCCTGGGAGGGGGACACTGAAGCTTTCTTT
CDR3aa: CASSYSWEGDTEAFF

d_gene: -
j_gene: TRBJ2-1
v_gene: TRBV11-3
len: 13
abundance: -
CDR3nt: TGTGCCAGCAGCTTATGGGTTTCGAATGAGCAGTTCTTC
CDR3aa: CASSLWVSNEQFF

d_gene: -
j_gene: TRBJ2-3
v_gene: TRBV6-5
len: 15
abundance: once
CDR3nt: TGTGCCAGCAGTTACAGGGCGGGACACACAGATACGCAGTATTTT
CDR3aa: CASSYRAGHTDTQYF

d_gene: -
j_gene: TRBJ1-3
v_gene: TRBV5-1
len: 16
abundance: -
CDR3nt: TGCGCCAGCAGCCCAATAGGGGATAGCTCTGGAAACACCATATATTTT
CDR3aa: CASSPIGDSSGNTIYF

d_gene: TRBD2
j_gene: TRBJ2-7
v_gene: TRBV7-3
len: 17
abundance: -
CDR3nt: TGTGCCAGCAGCCCCGGACTAGCGGGAGGCAGACCCTACGAGCAGTACTTC
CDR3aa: CASSPGLAGGRPYEQYF

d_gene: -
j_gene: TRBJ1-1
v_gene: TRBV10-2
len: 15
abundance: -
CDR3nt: TGCGCCAGCAGTGAGTGGGGACGGATGAACACTGAAGCTTTCTTT
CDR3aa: CASSEWGRMNTEAFF

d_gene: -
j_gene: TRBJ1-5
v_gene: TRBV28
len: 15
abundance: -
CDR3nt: TGTGCCAGCAGCACCCTAACGCAGGGTCGGCAGCCCCAGCATTTT
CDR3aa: CASSTLTQGRQPQHF

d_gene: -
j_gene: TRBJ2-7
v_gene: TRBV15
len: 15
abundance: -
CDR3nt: TGTGCCACCAGCAGAGGAGGGATTACCTCCTACGAGCAGTACTTC
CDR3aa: CATSRGGITSYEQYF

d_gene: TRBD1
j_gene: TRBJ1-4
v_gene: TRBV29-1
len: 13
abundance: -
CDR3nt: TGCAGCGTTCGTAACAGGGGGCGTGAAAAACTGTTTTTT
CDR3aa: CSVRNRGREKLFF

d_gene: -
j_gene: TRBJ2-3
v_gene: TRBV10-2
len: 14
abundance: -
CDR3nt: TGCGCCAGCAGTGACAGGCAGGACTCAGATACGCAGTATTTT
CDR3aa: CASSDRQDSDTQYF

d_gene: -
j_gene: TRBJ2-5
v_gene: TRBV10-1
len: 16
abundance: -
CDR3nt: TGCGCCAGCAGTGAGTCAAGGGGCAGGTACCAAGAGACCCAGTACTTC
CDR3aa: CASSESRGRYQETQYF

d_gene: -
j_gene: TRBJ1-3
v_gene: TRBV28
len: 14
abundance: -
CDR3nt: TGTGCCAGCGGTCAGCGCCCCTCTGGAAACACCATATATTTT
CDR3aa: CASGQRPSGNTIYF

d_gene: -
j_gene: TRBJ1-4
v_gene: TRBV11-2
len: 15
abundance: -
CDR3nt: TGTGCCAGCAGCTTAATTTCGAGGAGTTACGAAAAACTGTTTTTT
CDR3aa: CASSLISRSYEKLFF

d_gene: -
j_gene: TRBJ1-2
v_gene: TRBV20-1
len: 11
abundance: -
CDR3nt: TGCAGTGCTAGAGAAAGCCCTGGCTACACCTTC
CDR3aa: CSARESPGYTF

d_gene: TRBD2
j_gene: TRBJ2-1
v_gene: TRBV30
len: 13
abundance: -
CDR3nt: TGTGCCTGGAAGGCGGGAGTCTACAATGAGCAGTTCTTC
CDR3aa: CAWKAGVYNEQFF

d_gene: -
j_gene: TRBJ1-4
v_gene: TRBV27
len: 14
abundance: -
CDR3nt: TGTGCCAGCAGTTTATACAGCGGAAATGAAAAACTGTTTTTT
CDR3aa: CASSLYSGNEKLFF

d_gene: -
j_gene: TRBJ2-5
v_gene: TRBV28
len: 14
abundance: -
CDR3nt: TGTGCCAGCAGCATACAGGCAGTCCCGGAGACCCAGTACTTC
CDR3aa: CASSIQAVPETQYF

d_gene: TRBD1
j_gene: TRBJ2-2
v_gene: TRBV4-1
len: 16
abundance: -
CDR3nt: TGCGCCAGCAGCCGCCCGGGACAGGGGAGAGGAGGGGAGCTGTTTTTT
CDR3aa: CASSRPGQGRGGELFF

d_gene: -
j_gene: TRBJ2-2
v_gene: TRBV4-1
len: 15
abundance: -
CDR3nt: TGCGCCAGCAGCCACCCAGCGGCGAACACCGGGGAGCTGTTTTTT
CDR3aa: CASSHPAANTGELFF

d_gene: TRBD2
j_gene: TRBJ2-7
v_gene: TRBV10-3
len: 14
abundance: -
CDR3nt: TGTGCCCTTTCAACGGGACTAGCAGACTACGAGCAGTACTTC
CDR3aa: CALSTGLADYEQYF

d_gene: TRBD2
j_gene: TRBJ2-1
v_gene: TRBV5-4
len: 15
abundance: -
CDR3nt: TGTGCCAGCAGCTTGTGGCTAGCGGAGTACAATGAGCAGTTCTTC
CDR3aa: CASSLWLAEYNEQFF